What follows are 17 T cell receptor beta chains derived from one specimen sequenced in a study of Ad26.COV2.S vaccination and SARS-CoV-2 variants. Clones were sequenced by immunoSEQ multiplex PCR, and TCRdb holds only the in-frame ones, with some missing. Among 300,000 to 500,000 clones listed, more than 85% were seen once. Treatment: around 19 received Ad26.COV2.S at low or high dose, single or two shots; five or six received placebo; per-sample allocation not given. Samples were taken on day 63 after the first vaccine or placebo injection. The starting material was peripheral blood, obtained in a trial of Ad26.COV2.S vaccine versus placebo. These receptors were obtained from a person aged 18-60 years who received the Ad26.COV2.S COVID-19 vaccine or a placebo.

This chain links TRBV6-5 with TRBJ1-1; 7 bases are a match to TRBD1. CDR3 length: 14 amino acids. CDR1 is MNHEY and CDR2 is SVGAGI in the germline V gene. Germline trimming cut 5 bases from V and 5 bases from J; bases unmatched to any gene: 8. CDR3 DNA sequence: TGTGCCAGCAGTACAACAGGGGTCGGGACTGAAGCTTTCTTT. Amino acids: CASSTTGVGTEAFF.

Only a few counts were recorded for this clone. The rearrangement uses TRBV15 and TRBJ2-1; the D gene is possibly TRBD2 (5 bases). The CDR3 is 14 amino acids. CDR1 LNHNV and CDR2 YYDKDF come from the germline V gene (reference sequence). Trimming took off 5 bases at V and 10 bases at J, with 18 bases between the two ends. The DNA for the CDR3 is TGTGCCACCAGCCCCTCACTAGGGCTACCCGAGCAGTTCTTC. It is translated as CATSPSLGLPEQFF.

The CDR3 DNA sequence: TGTGCCAGCAGCTTAGGAGTAGGGAGGGACGAGCAGTACTTC. Translated: CASSLGVGRDEQYF. The J gene is TRBJ2-7, the V gene TRBV7-6, with 7 bases identical to TRBD2. Germline V gene data show CDR1 as SGHVS and CDR2 as FNYEAQ. The CDR3 extends over 14 amino acids. With V trimmed by 1 base and J by 5 bases, 5 bases remained unmatched.

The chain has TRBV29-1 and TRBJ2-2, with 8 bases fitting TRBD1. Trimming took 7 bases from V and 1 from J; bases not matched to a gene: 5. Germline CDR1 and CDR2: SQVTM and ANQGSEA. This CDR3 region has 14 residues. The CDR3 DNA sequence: TGCAGCGCCCAACAGGGGGTGAACACCGGGGAGCTGTTTTTT. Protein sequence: CSAQQGVNTGELFF.

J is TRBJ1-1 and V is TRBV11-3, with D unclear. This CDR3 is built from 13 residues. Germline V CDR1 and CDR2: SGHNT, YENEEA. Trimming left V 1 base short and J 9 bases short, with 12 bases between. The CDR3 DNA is TGTGCCAGCAGCTTAGGGTTCTTCGCTCAAGCTTTCTTT. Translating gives CASSLGFFAQAFF.

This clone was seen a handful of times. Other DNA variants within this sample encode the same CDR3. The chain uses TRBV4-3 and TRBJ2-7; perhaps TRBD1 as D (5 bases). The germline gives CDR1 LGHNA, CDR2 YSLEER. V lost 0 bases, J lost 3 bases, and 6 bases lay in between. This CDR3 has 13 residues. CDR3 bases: TGCGCCAGCAGCCAAGACAGGGACTACGAGCAGTACTTC. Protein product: CASSQDRDYEQYF.

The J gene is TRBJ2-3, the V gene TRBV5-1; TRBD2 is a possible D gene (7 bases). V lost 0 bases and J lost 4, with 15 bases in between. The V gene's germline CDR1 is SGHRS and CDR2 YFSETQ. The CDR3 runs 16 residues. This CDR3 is CASSLEGGSRSDTQYF. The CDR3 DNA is TGCGCCAGCAGCTTGGAGGGGGGGTCGAGGTCAGATACGCAGTATTTT.

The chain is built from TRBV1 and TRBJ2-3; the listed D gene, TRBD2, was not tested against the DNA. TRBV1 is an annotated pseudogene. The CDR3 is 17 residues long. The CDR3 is CTSSQERGAHLPDTQYF. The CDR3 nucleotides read TGCACCAGCAGCCAAGAGCGGGGGGCTCATCTCCCAGATACGCAGTATTTT.

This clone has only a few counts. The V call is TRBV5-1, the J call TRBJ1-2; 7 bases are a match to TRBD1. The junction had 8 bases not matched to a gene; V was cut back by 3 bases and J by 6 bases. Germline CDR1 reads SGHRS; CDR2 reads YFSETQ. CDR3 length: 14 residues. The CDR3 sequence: CASSWGQTGDGYTF. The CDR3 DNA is TGCGCCAGCAGCTGGGGACAGACGGGCGATGGCTACACCTTC.

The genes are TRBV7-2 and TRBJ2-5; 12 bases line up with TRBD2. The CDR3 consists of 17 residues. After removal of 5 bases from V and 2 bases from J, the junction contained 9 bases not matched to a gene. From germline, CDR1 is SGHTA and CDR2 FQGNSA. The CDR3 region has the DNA TGTGCCAGCAGCCCTAGGGCTAGCGGGGGGGGGCAAGAGACCCAGTACTTC. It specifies CASSPRASGGGQETQYF.

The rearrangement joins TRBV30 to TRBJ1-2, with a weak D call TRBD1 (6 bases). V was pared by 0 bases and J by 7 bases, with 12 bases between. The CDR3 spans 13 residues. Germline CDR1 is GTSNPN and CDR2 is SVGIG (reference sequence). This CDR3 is CAWSVPGAPGYTF. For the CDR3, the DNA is TGTGCCTGGAGTGTACCGGGGGCGCCTGGCTACACCTTC.

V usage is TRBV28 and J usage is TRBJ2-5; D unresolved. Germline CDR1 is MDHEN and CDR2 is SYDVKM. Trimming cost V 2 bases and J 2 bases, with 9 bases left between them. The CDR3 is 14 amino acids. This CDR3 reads CASSLTPTQETQYF. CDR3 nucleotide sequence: TGTGCCAGCAGTTTAACCCCCACTCAAGAGACCCAGTACTTC.

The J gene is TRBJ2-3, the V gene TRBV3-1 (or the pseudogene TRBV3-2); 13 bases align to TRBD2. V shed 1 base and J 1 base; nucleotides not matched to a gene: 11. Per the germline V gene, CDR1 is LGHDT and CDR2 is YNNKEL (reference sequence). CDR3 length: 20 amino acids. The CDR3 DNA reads TGTGCCAGCAGCCAAGGGACTAGCGGGGGCCCCCTACCCCGCACAGATACGCAGTATTTT. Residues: CASSQGTSGGPLPRTDTQYF.

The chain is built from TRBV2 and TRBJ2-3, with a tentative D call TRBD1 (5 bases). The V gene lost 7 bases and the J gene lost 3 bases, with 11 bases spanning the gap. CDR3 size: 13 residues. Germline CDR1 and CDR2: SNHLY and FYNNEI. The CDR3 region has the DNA TGTGCCAGCATGGCAGGGTTAACAGATACGCAGTATTTT. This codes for CASMAGLTDTQYF. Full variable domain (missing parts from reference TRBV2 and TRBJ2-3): EPEVTQTPSHQVTQMGQEVILRCVPISNHLYFYWYRQILGQKVEFLVSFYNNEISEKSEIFDDQFSVERPDGSNFTLKIRSTKLEDSAMYFCASMAGLTDTQYFGPGTRLTVL.

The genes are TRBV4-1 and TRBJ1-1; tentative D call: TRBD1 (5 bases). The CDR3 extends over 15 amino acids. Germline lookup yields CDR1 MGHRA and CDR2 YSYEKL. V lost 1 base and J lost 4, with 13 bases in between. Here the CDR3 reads CASSQVEGLGTEAFF. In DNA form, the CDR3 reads TGCGCCAGCAGCCAAGTTGAGGGGCTAGGCACTGAAGCTTTCTTT.

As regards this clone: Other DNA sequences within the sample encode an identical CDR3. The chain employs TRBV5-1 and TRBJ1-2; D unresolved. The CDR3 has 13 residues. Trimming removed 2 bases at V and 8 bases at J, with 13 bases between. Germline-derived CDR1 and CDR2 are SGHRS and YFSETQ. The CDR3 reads CASSFGQSYGYTF. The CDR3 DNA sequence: TGCGCCAGCAGCTTCGGGCAGAGTTACGGCTACACCTTC. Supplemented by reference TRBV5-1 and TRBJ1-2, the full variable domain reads KAGVTQTPRYLIKTRGQQVTLSCSPISGHRSVSWYQQTPGQGLQFLFEYFSETQRNKGNFPGRFSGRQFSNSRSEMNVSTLELGDSALYLCASSFGQSYGYTFGSGTRLTVV.

CDR3: CASSGQLNTEAFF. In DNA, the CDR3 is TGTGCCAGTAGTGGGCAGCTGAACACTGAAGCTTTCTTT. This chain connects TRBV19 to TRBJ1-1; D not certain. CDR3 size: 13 residues. Trimming took off 5 bases at V and 0 bases at J, with 7 bases between the two ends. Germline assignment: CDR1 LNHDA and CDR2 SQIVND (reference sequence).